The clone carrying this T cell receptor (beta chain) was seen a few times. Original data processing: Nucleated cell counts were estimated from reference gene primer amplification. The assay was immunoSEQ multiplex PCR, and TCRdb's table has in-frame clones only and misses some. Clone size and V and J calls were adopted from that table, with D and trimming inferred from the DNA. The sample holds about 60,000 clones, 70% to 80% seen once. CDR3 length equals 13 residues. The ends were cut back, 2 bases at V and 0 bases at J, with 4 bases in the middle. These data come from a study of blood T cell repertoires in COVID-19. Study in general: Some COVID-19 samples were acute and others convalescent; all came from the United States, Italy and Spain. PBMCs, B-cell-depleted T cells, or T cells were the source of the cDNA or gDNA that made up the material.

The receptor was derived from a man aged 50 or older with active or convalescent COVID-19. This sequence joins TRBV12-3 or TRBV12-4 and TRBJ1-1; no firm D call. The specimen was peripheral blood. The CDR3 loop is CASSLLLNTEAFF. DNA for the CDR3: TGTGCCAGCAGTTTACTCCTGAACACTGAAGCTTTCTTT.